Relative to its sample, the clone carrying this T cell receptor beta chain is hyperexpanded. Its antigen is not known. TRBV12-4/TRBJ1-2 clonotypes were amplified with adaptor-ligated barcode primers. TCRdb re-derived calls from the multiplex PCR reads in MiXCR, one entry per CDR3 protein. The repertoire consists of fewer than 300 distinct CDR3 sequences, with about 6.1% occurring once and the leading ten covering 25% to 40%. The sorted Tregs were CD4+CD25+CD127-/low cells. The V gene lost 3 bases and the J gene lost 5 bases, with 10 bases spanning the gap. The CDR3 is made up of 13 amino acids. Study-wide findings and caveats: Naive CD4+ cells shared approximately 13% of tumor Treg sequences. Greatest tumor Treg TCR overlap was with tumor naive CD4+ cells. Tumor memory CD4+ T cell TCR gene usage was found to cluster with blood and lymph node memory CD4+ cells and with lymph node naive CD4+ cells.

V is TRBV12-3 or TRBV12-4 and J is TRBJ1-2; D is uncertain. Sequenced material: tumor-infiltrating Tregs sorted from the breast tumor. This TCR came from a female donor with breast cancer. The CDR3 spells CASSFLRVYGYTF. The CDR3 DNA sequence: TGTGCCAGCAGTTTCCTAAGGGTTTATGGCTACACCTTC.